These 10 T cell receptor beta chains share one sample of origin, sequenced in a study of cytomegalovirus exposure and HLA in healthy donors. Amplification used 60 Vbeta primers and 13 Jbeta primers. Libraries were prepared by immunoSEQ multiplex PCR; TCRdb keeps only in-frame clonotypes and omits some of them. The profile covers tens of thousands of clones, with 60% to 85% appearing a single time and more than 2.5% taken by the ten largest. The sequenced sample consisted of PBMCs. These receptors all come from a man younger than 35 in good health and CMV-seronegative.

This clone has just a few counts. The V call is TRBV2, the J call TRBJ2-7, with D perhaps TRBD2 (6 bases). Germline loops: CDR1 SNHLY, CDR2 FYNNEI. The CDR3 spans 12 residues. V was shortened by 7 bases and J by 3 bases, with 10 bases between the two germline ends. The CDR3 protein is CASTGGVYEQYV. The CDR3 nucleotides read TGTGCCAGCACGGGCGGGGTCTACGAGCAGTACGTC.

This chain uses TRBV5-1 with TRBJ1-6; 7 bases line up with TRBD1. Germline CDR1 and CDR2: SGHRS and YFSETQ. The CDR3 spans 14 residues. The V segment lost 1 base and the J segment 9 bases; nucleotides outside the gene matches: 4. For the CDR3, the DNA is TGCGCCAGCAGCTTGAAGGGGGCGGGTTCACCCCTCCACTTT. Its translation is CASSLKGAGSPLHF.

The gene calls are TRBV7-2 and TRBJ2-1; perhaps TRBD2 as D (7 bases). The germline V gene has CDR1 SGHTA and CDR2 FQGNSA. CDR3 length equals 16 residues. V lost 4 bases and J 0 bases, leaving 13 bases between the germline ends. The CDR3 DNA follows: TGTGCCAGCAGCTCCTTTGCGGGGGCCTCCTACAATGAGCAGTTCTTC. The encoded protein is CASSSFAGASYNEQFF.

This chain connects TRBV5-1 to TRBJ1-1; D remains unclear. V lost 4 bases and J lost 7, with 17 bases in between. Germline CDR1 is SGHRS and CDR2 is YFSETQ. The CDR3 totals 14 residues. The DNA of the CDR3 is TGCGCCAGCAGCCGGACCCGGTGGGGAGGTGAAGCTTTCTTT. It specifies CASSRTRWGGEAFF.

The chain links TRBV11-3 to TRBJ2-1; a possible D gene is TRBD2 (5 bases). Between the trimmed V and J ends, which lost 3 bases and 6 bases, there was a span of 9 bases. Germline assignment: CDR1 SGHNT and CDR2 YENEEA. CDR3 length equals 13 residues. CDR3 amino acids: CASSFGGSNEQFF. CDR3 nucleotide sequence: TGTGCCAGCAGCTTCGGCGGGTCCAATGAGCAGTTCTTC.

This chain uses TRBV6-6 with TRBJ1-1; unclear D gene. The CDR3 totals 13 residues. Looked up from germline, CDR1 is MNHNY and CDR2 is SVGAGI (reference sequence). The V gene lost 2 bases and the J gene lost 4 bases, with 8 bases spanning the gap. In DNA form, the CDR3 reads TGTGCCAGCAGTTACCGGGAGGGCACTGAAGCTTTCTTT. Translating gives CASSYREGTEAFF.

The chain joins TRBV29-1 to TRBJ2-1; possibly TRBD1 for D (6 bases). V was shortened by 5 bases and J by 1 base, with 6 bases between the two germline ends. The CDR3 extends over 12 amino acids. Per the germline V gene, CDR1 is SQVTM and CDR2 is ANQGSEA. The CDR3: CSVTGSYNEQFF. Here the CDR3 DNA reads TGCAGCGTTACAGGGTCCTACAATGAGCAGTTCTTC.

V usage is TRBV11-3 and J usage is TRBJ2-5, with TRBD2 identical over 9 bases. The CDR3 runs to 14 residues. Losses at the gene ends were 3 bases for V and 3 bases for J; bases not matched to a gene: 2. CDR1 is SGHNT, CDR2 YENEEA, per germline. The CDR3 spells CASSLGLAEETQYF. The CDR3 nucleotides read TGTGCCAGCAGCTTGGGACTAGCAGAAGAGACCCAGTACTTC.

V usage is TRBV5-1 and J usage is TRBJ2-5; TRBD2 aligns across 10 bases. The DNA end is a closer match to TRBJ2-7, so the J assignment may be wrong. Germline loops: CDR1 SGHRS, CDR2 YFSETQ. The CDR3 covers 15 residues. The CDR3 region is CASSGVSGGTGEQYF. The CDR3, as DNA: TGCGCCAGCAGCGGGGTTAGCGGGGGGACGGGCGAGCAGTACTTC.

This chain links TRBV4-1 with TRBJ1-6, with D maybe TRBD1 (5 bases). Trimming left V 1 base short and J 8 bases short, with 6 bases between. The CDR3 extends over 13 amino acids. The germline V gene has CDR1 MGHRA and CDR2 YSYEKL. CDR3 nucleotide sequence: TGCGCCAGCAGCCAAGGGGGGGATTCACCCCTCCACTTT. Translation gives CASSQGGDSPLHF.